This T cell receptor beta chain emerged from a study of shared clonotypes between healthy human individuals (dated by TCRdb to the early 2020s). Study-level background: The cohort included three men and a couple of women between 18 and 49 years of age. Between about 0.9 and 10 billion PBMCs per donor were obtained by leukapheresis. Blood TCR repertoires of a handful of healthy adults were deeply sequenced to estimate repertoire size and the extent of clonotype sharing between individuals. Libraries were prepared and TCR repertoires were sequenced by different laboratories using diverse techniques, in order to increase sequencing depth and limit assay-specific biases. For each donor, CD4 naive and CD4 memory were each run on three plates, CD8 naive on two plates, and CD8 memory on one plate.

Points the paper makes about the study in general: Even with the large sequencing depth, rarefaction of the sorted-subset datasets indicated that sequencing was incomplete. Estimated clonotype richness was generally larger for naive than for memory subsets. Compared with non-shared clonotypes, clonotypes shared by all four sorted-subset donors had higher generation probabilities. Pairwise subsampling indicated that sequencing depth was expected to affect the degree of clonotype sharing among donors. Sampling was limited to blood, and TCR repertoires in tissue likely differ from TCR repertoires in blood. The small number of donors limited the genetic and exposure-history diversity represented. Around 5% of naive CD4, 3.5% of naive CD8, about 2.1% of memory CD4, and 0.4% of memory CD8 clonotypes were shared across several donors.

Remarks on this clone: Its antigen remains undetermined. No much larger clone is present one base from it, and per-base qualities are unavailable.

V was cut back by 1 base and J by 1 base, leaving a gap of 10 bases between them. Its CDR3 holds 16 amino acids, cysteine through phenylalanine. The DNA shown is the 48-base CDR3, in frame from base 1. Looking up the germline V gene yields CDR1 SGHTA and CDR2 FQGNSA. TCR CDR3 regions were amplified from genomic DNA by multiplex PCR using the deep immunoSEQ assay. Genomic DNA extracted from each cell subset was distributed evenly over all wells of several immunoSEQ 96-well plates, and each plate served as one replicate. For sorted subsets, each replicate PCR was loaded with about 0.2 ug genomic DNA, equivalent to roughly 30,000 T cell genomes. Purified libraries were quantified with a Qubit 3.0 fluorometer, sized on a Bioanalyzer 2100, and re-quantified with the KAPA Library Quantification kit. Every immunoSEQ 96-well plate was sequenced on a separate single-read 150-cycle Illumina NextSeq 550 flow cell. The study's processing was this. Because only junctional sequences without quality scores were contained in the immunoSEQ output, filtering matching that applied to full-length reads could not be performed. To assign V/J genes and CDR3, sequences were annotated against IMGT germline references using PyIR, a Python wrapper for IgBLAST v1.9. Reads were filtered out if the reads had weak V/J assignments (E-value above 1e-6), no CDR3, stop codons, out-of-frame junctions, or ambiguous translated residues. V3J clonotypes were defined as sequences sharing an identical inferred V gene, J gene, and CDR3 amino acid sequence. Percentage overlap between repertoires was calculated by dividing the number of shared unique clonotypes by the size of the smaller repertoire. Richness of each repertoire was evaluated using RTK rarefaction, the Chao1 estimator, and Recon v2.1 estimates of unobserved clonotypes. Generation probabilities were computed with OLGA for all TCRbeta clonotypes obtained by the gDNA method from several donors. In its TCRdb copy, this immuneACCESS table keeps in-frame sequences only and misses some clones. Where compared with another copy, unresolved V genes explain less than half of these, and the others have no known cause. V and J calls and clone size are copied from that table; D and trimming were computed from the DNA. The sample has around 980,000 clones on record, about 80% of them singletons. In total, the top ten clones hold 0.6% to 0.7% of the sample.

Donors were healthy HIV-negative adults with no recently reported acute infections or vaccinations. All donors were Caucasian adults living in Nashville, Tennessee, USA. Magnetic negative selection was used to enrich CD4+ T cells, after which naive cells were positively selected on CD45RA and the negative fraction became the memory subset. After blood collection by leukapheresis, PBMCs were isolated using Ficoll-Histopaque density gradient centrifugation and then cryopreserved in the vapor phase of liquid nitrogen. Analytical flow cytometry was used to check the purity and quantity of each magnetically sorted T cell population. Genomic DNA was isolated from every sorted fraction and measured by UV absorbance on a Nanodrop 2000c.

The TCR sequence derives from a man aged 18 to 30 in good health. Some clones in this sample may be carry-over from other donors' samples. The chain joins TRBV7-2 to TRBJ1-4, with the D gene uncertain. Specimen: memory CD4+ T cells from PBMCs. Read against the paper, the sample's cell subset or site label means: CD45RA-negative fraction. The CDR3 is CASSLVGGITNEKLFF. In nucleotide form, the sequence is TGTGCCAGCAGCTTAGTAGGCGGAATAACTAATGAAAAACTGTTTTTT.